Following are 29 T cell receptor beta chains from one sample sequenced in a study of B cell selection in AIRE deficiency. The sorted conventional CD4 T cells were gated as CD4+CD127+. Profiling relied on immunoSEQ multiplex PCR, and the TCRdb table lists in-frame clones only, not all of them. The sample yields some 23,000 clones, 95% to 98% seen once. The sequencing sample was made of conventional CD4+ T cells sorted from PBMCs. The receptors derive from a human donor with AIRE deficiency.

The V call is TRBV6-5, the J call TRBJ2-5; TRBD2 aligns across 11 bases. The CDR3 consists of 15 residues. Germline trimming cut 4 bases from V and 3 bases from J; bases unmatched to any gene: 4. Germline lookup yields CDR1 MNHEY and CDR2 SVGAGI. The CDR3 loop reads CASSSGTSGKETQYF. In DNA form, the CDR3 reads TGTGCCAGCAGTTCCGGGACTAGCGGCAAAGAGACCCAGTACTTC.

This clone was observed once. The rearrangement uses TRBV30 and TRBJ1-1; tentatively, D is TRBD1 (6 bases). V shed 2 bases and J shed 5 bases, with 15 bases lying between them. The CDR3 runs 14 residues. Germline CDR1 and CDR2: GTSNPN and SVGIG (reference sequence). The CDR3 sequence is CAWSSPGAGTEAFF. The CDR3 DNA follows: TGTGCCTGGAGTTCGCCAGGGGCTGGAACTGAAGCTTTCTTT.

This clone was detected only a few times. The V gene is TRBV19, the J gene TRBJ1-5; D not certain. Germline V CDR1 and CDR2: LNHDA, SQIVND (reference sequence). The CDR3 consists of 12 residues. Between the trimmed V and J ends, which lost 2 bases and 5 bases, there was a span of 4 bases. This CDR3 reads CASSIRDQPQHF. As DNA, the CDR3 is TGTGCCAGTAGTATAAGAGATCAGCCCCAGCATTTT.

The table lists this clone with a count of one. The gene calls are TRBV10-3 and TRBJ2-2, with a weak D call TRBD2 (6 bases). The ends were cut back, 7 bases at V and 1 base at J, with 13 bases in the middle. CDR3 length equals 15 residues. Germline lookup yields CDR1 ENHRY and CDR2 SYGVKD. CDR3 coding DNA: TGTGCCATCACTACCGGGACTTTGAACACCGGGGAGCTGTTTTTT. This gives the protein CAITTGTLNTGELFF.

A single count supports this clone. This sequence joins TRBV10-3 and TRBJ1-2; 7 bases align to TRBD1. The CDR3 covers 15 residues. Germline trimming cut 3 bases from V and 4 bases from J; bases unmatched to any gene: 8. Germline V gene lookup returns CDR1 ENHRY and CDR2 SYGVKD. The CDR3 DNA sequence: TGTGCCATCAGTGACGTAGGACAGGATACCTATGGCTACACCTTC. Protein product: CAISDVGQDTYGYTF.

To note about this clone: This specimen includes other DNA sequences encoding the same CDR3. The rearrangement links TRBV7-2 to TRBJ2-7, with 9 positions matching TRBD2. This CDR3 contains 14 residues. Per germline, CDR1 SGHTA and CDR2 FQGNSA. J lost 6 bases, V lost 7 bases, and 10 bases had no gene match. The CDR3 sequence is CASTRISGSSEQYF. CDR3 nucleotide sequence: TGTGCCAGCACCAGGATTAGCGGGAGTAGCGAGCAGTACTTC.

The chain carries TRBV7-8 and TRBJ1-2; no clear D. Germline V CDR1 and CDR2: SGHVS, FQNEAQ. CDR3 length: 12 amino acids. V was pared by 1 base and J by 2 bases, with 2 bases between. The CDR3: CASSLGNYGYTF. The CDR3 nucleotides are TGTGCCAGCAGCTTAGGAAACTATGGCTACACCTTC.

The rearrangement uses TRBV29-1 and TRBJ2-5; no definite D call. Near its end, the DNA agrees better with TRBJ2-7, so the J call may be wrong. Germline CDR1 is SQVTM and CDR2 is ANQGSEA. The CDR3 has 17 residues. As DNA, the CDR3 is TGCAGCGTTGGAGAGGCGGTCTCCGGTGGTCAGTACTACGAGCAGTACTTC. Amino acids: CSVGEAVSGGQYYEQYF.

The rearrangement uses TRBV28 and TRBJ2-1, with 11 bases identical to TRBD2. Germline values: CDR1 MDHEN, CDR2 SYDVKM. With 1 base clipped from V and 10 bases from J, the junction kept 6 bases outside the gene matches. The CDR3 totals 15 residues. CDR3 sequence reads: CASSLLAGGGVEQFF. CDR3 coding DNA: TGTGCCAGCAGTTTATTAGCGGGAGGGGGCGTGGAGCAGTTCTTC.

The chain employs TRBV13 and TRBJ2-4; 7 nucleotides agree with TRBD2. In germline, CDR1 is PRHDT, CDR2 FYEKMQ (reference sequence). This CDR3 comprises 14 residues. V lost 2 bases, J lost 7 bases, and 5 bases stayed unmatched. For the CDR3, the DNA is TGTGCCAGCAGCTTACTCGGGGAGGGTAACATTCAGTACTTC. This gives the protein CASSLLGEGNIQYF. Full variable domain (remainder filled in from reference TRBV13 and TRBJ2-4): AAGVIQSPRHLIKEKRETATLKCYPIPRHDTVYWYQQGPGQDPQFLISFYEKMQSDKGSIPDRFSAQQFSDYHSELNMSSLELGDSALYFCASSLLGEGNIQYFGAGTRLSVL.

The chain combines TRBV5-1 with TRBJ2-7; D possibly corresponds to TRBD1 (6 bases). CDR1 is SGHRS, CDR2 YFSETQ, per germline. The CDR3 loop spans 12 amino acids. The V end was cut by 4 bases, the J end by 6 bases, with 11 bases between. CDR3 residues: CASSLTGREQYF. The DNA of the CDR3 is TGCGCCAGCAGCCTGACAGGTCGCGAGCAGTACTTC.

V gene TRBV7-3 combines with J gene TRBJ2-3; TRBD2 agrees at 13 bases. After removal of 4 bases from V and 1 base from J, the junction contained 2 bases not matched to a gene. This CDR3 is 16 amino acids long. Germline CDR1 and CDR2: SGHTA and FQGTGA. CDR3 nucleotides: TGTGCCAGCAGCTCCGGACTAGCGGGAGGCACAGATACGCAGTATTTT. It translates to CASSSGLAGGTDTQYF.

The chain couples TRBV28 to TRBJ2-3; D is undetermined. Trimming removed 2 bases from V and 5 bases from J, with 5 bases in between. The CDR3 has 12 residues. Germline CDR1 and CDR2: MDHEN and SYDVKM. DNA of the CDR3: TGTGCCAGCAGTTTACTGGGAGATACGCAGTATTTT. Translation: CASSLLGDTQYF.

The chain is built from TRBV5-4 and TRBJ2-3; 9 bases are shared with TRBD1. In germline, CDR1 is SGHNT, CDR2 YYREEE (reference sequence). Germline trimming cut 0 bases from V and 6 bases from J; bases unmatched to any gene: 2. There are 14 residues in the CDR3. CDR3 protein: CASSLGQGVDTQYF. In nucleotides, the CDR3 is TGTGCCAGCAGCTTGGGACAGGGGGTGGATACGCAGTATTTT.

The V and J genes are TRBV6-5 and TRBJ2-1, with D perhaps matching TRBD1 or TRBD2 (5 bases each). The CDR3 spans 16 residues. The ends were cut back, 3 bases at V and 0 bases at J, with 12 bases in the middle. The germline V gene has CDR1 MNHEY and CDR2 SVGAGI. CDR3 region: CASSYGTYGSYNEQFF. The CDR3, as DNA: TGTGCCAGCAGTTATGGGACGTATGGCTCCTACAATGAGCAGTTCTTC.

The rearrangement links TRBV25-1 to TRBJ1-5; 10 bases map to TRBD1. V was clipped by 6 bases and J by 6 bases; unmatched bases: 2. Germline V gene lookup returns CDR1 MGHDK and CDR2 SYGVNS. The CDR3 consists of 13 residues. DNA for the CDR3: TGTGCCAGCAGGGGACAGGGGTCTCAGCCCCAGCATTTT. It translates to CASRGQGSQPQHF.

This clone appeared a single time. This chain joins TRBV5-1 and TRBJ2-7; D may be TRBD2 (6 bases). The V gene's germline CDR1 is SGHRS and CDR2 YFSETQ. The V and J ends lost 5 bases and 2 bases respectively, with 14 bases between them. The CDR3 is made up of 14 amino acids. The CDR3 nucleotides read TGCGCCAGCAGGAGGGACTTACAAACCTACGAGCAGTACTTC. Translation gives CASRRDLQTYEQYF.

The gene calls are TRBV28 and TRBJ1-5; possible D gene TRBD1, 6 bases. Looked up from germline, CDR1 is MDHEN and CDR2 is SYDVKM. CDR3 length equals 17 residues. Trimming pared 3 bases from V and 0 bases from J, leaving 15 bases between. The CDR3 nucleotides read TGTGCCAGCAGTTTCGCAGGGGCTCAATATAGCAATCAGCCCCAGCATTTT. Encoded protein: CASSFAGAQYSNQPQHF.

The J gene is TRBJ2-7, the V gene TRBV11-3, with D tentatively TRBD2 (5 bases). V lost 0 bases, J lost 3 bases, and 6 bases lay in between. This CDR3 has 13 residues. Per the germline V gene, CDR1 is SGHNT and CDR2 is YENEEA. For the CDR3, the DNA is TGTGCCAGCAGCTTAGACGGGAACTACGAGCAGTACTTC. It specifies CASSLDGNYEQYF.

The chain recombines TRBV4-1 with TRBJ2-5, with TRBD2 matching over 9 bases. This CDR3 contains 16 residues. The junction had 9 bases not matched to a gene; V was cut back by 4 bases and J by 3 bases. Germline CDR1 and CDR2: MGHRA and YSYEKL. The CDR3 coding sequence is TGCGCCAGCAGCCCTCTAGCGGGGTGGGGGAAAGAGACCCAGTACTTC. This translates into CASSPLAGWGKETQYF.

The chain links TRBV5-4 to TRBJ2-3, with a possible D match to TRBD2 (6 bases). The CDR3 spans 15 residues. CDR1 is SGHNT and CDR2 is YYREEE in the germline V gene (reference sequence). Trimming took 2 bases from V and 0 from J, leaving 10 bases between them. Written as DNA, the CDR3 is TGTGCCAGCAGCTTTAAGCGGGCTAGCACAGATACGCAGTATTTT. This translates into CASSFKRASTDTQYF.

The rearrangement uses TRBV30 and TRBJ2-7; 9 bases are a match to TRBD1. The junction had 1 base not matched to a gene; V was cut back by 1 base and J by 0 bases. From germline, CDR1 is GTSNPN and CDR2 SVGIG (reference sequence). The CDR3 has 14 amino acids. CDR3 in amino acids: CAWSATGGSYEQYF. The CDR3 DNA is TGTGCCTGGAGTGCGACAGGGGGCTCCTACGAGCAGTACTTC.

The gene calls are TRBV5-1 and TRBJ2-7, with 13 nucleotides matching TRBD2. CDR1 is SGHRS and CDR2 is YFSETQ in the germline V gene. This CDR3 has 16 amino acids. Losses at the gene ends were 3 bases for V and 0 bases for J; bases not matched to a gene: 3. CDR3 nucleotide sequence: TGCGCCAGCAGCTGGACTAGCGGGGGTACCTCCTACGAGCAGTACTTC. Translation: CASSWTSGGTSYEQYF.

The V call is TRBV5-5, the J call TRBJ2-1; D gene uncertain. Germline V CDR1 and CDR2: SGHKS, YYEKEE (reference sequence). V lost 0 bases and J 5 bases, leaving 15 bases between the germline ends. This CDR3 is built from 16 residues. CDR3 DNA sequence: TGTGCCAGCAGCTTGGTGGTGGCCCCCCAACACAATGAGCAGTTCTTC. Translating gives CASSLVVAPQHNEQFF.

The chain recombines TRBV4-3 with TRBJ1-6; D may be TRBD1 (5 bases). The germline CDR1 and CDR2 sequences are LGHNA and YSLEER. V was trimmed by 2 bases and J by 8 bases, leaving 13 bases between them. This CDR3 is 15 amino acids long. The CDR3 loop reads CASSQSGLADSPLHF. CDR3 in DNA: TGCGCCAGCAGCCAATCGGGACTTGCGGATTCACCCCTCCACTTT.

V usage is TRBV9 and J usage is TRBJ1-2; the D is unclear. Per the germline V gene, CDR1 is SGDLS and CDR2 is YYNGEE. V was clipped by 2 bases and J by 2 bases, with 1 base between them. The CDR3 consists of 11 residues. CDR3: CASSVNYGYTF. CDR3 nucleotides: TGTGCCAGCAGCGTCAACTATGGCTACACCTTC.

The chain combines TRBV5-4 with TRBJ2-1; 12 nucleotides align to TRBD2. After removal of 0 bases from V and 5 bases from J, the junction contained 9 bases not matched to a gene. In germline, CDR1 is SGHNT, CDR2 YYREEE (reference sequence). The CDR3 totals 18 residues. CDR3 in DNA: TGTGCCAGCAGCTTGGCCTCGGCTAGCGGGAGGGGAAACAATGAGCAGTTCTTC. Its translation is CASSLASASGRGNNEQFF.

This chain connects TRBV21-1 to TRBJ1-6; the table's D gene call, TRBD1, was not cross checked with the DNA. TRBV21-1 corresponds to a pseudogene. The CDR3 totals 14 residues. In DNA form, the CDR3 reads TGTGCCAATCCTAACAGGAATGGAAAATCACCCCTCCACTTT. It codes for CANPNRNGKSPLHF.

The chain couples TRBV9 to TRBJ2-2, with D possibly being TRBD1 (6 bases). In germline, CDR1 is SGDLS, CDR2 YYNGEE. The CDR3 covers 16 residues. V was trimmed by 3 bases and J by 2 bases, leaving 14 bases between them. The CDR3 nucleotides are TGTGCCAGCAGCGCCGCTAGCAGGGGCAACACCGGGGAGCTGTTTTTT. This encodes CASSAASRGNTGELFF.